Presented here are 22 T cell receptor beta chains from one specimen sequenced in a study of shared clonotypes between healthy human individuals (dated by TCRdb to about 2020). The library relied on the immunoSEQ multiplex PCR assay. TCRdb holds this immuneACCESS table with in-frame rearrangements only. Some clones are missing; in checked studies, unresolved V genes explain under half, and the rest has no known cause. Present in this sample are millions of clones, more than 90% of which were seen just once. The ten largest clones add up to 0.14% of the sample. Sequences were obtained from naive CD4+ T cells sorted from blood. Read against the paper, the sample's cell subset or site label means: CD45RA+ positively selected. The receptors were gathered from a man younger than 35 in good health.

This chain connects TRBV18 to TRBJ2-7; D possibly uses TRBD1 or TRBD2 (5 bases each). Trimming took 2 bases from V and 7 from J, leaving 18 bases between them. This CDR3 comprises 15 residues. In germline, CDR1 is KGHSH, CDR2 LQKENI. CDR3 in amino acids: CASSPAGTIRGEQYF. The CDR3 DNA is TGTGCCAGCTCACCAGCAGGGACCATTCGTGGGGAGCAGTACTTC.

The chain has TRBV2 and TRBJ2-7; 15 nucleotides agree with TRBD2. The CDR3 runs to 14 residues. CDR1 and CDR2 (germline): SNHLY, FYNNEI. J gave up 6 bases and V 9 bases, and 6 bases lay outside the gene matches. The CDR3 DNA sequence: TGTGCCAGTCACCGGACTAGCGGGGGGGGCGAGCAGTACTTC. Translated, it gives CASHRTSGGGEQYF.

The rearrangement uses TRBV30 and TRBJ2-7; TRBD2 is a possible D gene (6 bases). V was clipped by 1 base and J by 6 bases, with 10 bases between them. The CDR3 is 12 amino acids. Germline loops: CDR1 GTSNPN, CDR2 SVGIG (reference sequence). CDR3 residues: CAWSAGEAEQYF. CDR3 nucleotide sequence: TGTGCCTGGAGTGCGGGGGAAGCCGAGCAGTACTTC.

The chain recombines TRBV5-4 with TRBJ2-5, with 13 positions matching TRBD2. Looked up from germline, CDR1 is SGHNT and CDR2 is YYREEE (reference sequence). This CDR3 has 16 amino acids. V dropped 4 bases and J dropped 5; count of bases not matched to a gene: 8. DNA of the CDR3: TGTGCCAGCAGCGCCCTACTAGCGGGAGGGGGGGAGACCCAGTACTTC. It encodes CASSALLAGGGETQYF.

V is TRBV19 and J is TRBJ1-4; 7 bases are a match to TRBD1. The CDR3 sequence is 16 residues long. Germline trimming cut 4 bases from V and 0 bases from J; bases unmatched to any gene: 5. Germline assignment: CDR1 LNHDA and CDR2 SQIVND (reference sequence). Written as DNA, the CDR3 is TGTGCCAGTAGTACGACAGGGACAGCAACTAATGAAAAACTGTTTTTT. It is translated as CASSTTGTATNEKLFF.

The CDR3, as DNA: TGTGCCAGCAATTCGGACAGGGGAGAACAGCCCCAGCATTTT. Translation gives CASNSDRGEQPQHF. The V and J genes are TRBV2 and TRBJ1-5, with 9 bases fitting TRBD1. The germline CDR1 and CDR2 sequences are SNHLY and FYNNEI. This CDR3 has 14 amino acids. With V trimmed by 7 bases and J by 7 bases, 8 bases remained unmatched.

Only a few counts were recorded for this clone. Other DNA sequences of this sample code for an identical CDR3. This sequence joins TRBV5-4 and TRBJ1-1; TRBD1 matches at 7 bases. The CDR3 spans 13 residues. CDR1 and CDR2 (germline): SGHNT, YYREEE (reference sequence). J gave up 1 base and V 4 bases, and 1 base lay outside the gene matches. As DNA, the CDR3 is TGTGCCAGCAGCCGGGACAGGAACACTGAAGCTTTCTTT. This encodes CASSRDRNTEAFF.

The gene calls are TRBV7-2 and TRBJ1-2; 8 bases are shared with TRBD1. V gave up 6 bases and J gave up 4 bases; unmatched junction bases: 10. Germline assignment: CDR1 SGHTA and CDR2 FQGNSA. This CDR3 comprises 15 residues. The CDR3, as DNA: TGTGCCAGCAGTTCGGACAGGGACTTACTCTATGGCTACACCTTC. It specifies CASSSDRDLLYGYTF.

This chain joins TRBV6-5 and TRBJ2-6; D remains ambiguous. This CDR3 has 14 residues. The germline V gene encodes CDR1 MNHEY and CDR2 SVGAGI. V was cut by 7 bases and J by 0 bases, with 7 bases left in between. CDR3 in DNA: TGTGCCAGCAAACACCTCTCTGGGGCCAACGTCCTGACTTTC. This codes for CASKHLSGANVLTF.

The chain combines TRBV21-1 with TRBJ1-4. TRBV21-1 is a documented pseudogene. This CDR3 spans 10 amino acids. CDR3 sequence reads: CASRNQKLFF. In nucleotides, the CDR3 is TGTGCCAGCAGGAACCAAAAACTGTTTTTT.

This chain joins TRBV7-2 and TRBJ2-7, with D unclear. This CDR3 has 14 amino acids. Trimming took off 1 base at V and 3 bases at J, with 10 bases between the two ends. Germline lookup yields CDR1 SGHTA and CDR2 FQGNSA. CDR3 amino acids: CASSLVGSYYEQYF. The CDR3 DNA follows: TGTGCCAGCAGCTTAGTGGGCAGCTACTACGAGCAGTACTTC.

The rearrangement links TRBV7-9 to TRBJ1-1; D remains ambiguous. The germline CDR1 and CDR2 sequences are SEHNR and FQNEAQ (reference sequence). The CDR3 extends over 14 amino acids. V was cut by 5 bases and J by 4 bases, with 14 bases left in between. CDR3: CASSPPFRTTEAFF. CDR3 coding DNA: TGTGCCAGCAGCCCTCCATTTCGGACCACTGAAGCTTTCTTT.

This chain links TRBV5-4 with TRBJ1-1; no clear D gene. The V end was cut by 0 bases, the J end by 9 bases, with 9 bases between. CDR1 SGHNT and CDR2 YYREEE come from the germline V gene (reference sequence). The CDR3 consists of 12 residues. The CDR3 spells CASSLGANQAFF. Here the CDR3 DNA reads TGTGCCAGCAGCTTGGGGGCTAATCAAGCTTTCTTT.

This chain connects TRBV6-5 to TRBJ2-2; 8 bases are shared with TRBD2. The CDR3 runs to 15 residues. The V gene's germline CDR1 is MNHEY and CDR2 SVGAGI. V lost 5 bases and J lost 4; bases outside the gene matches: 6. The CDR3 sequence: CASSGGTRPTGELFF. In DNA, the CDR3 is TGTGCCAGCAGTGGCGGGACTAGACCCACCGGGGAGCTGTTTTTT.

The J gene is TRBJ2-4, the V gene TRBV19; TRBD1 matches 10 bases. The CDR3 extends over 14 amino acids. Germline V gene data show CDR1 as LNHDA and CDR2 as SQIVND (reference sequence). V lost 8 bases, J lost 0 bases, and 1 base stayed unmatched. CDR3: CASRDRGAKNIQYF. The CDR3 nucleotides are TGTGCCAGTCGGGACAGGGGAGCCAAAAACATTCAGTACTTC.

The chain has TRBV2 and TRBJ2-1; 9 bases line up with TRBD2. V lost 6 bases, J lost 0 bases, and 6 bases stayed unmatched. CDR3 length: 16 amino acids. Germline lookup yields CDR1 SNHLY and CDR2 FYNNEI. CDR3 DNA sequence: TGTGCCAGCAGGACCAGCGGGGGGCTCTCCTACAATGAGCAGTTCTTC. Protein: CASRTSGGLSYNEQFF.

The J gene is TRBJ2-5, the V gene TRBV21-1; the table names TRBD2, a call not compared with the DNA. TRBV21-1 is a pseudogene locus. The CDR3 loop spans 16 amino acids. CDR3 nucleotide sequence: TGTGCCAGCAGCAAACATAAGGGAGGGCCTCCAGAGACCCAGTACTTC. Amino acid sequence: CASSKHKGGPPETQYF.

This chain joins TRBV6-1 and TRBJ2-7; 9 bases are shared with TRBD1. Germline assignment: CDR1 MNHNS and CDR2 SASEGT. The CDR3 sequence is 15 residues long. The V gene end was trimmed by 4 bases and the J gene end by 7 bases; junction bases not matched to a gene: 11. CDR3 nucleotides: TGTGCCAGCAGTGGTACGGGACAGGGTTTTGAAGAGCAGTACTTC. Its translation is CASSGTGQGFEEQYF.

The CDR3 sequence: CASSLPARGSSGANVLTF. CDR3 nucleotide sequence: TGTGCCAGCAGCTTACCCGCCAGGGGCTCCTCTGGGGCCAACGTCCTGACTTTC. The chain couples TRBV7-3 to TRBJ2-6; D might be TRBD1 (6 bases). V lost 2 bases to trimming and J lost 0 bases, with 14 bases between them. The CDR3 length is 18 residues. Per germline, CDR1 SGHTA and CDR2 FQGTGA.

CDR3 in amino acids: CASSPSLWGGQGNTEAFF. The CDR3 nucleotides are TGTGCCAGCTCACCATCTTTGTGGGGGGGACAGGGGAACACTGAAGCTTTCTTT. The chain couples TRBV18 to TRBJ1-1, with 9 bases matching TRBD1. Trimming at V came to 2 bases and at J to 1 base, leaving 11 bases not matched to a gene. This CDR3 is built from 18 residues. Germline assignment: CDR1 KGHSH and CDR2 LQKENI.

The chain employs TRBV7-6 and TRBJ1-2; weak D call: TRBD1 (5 bases). The CDR3 is 13 residues long. Germline V gene data show CDR1 as SGHVS and CDR2 as FNYEAQ. Trimming pared 6 bases from V and 8 bases from J, leaving 16 bases between. The CDR3 bases are TGTGCCAGCAGTCGGGACTTGGGGGTCGGCTACACCTTC. It translates to CASSRDLGVGYTF.

The gene calls are TRBV19 and TRBJ2-5; 9 positions match TRBD1. Germline-derived CDR1 and CDR2 are LNHDA and SQIVND (reference sequence). The CDR3 covers 16 residues. The V and J ends lost 5 bases and 2 bases, in that order; junction bases with no gene match: 9. CDR3 bases: TGTGCCAGTAGTCCTTCCGGGACAGGGTTGCAAGAGACCCAGTACTTC. Protein sequence: CASSPSGTGLQETQYF. Supplemented by reference TRBV19 and TRBJ2-5, the full variable domain reads DGGITQSPKYLFRKEGQNVTLSCEQNLNHDAMYWYRQDPGQGLRLIYYSQIVNDFQKGDIAEGYSVSREKKESFPLTVTSAQKNPTAFYLCASSPSGTGLQETQYFGPGTRLLVL.